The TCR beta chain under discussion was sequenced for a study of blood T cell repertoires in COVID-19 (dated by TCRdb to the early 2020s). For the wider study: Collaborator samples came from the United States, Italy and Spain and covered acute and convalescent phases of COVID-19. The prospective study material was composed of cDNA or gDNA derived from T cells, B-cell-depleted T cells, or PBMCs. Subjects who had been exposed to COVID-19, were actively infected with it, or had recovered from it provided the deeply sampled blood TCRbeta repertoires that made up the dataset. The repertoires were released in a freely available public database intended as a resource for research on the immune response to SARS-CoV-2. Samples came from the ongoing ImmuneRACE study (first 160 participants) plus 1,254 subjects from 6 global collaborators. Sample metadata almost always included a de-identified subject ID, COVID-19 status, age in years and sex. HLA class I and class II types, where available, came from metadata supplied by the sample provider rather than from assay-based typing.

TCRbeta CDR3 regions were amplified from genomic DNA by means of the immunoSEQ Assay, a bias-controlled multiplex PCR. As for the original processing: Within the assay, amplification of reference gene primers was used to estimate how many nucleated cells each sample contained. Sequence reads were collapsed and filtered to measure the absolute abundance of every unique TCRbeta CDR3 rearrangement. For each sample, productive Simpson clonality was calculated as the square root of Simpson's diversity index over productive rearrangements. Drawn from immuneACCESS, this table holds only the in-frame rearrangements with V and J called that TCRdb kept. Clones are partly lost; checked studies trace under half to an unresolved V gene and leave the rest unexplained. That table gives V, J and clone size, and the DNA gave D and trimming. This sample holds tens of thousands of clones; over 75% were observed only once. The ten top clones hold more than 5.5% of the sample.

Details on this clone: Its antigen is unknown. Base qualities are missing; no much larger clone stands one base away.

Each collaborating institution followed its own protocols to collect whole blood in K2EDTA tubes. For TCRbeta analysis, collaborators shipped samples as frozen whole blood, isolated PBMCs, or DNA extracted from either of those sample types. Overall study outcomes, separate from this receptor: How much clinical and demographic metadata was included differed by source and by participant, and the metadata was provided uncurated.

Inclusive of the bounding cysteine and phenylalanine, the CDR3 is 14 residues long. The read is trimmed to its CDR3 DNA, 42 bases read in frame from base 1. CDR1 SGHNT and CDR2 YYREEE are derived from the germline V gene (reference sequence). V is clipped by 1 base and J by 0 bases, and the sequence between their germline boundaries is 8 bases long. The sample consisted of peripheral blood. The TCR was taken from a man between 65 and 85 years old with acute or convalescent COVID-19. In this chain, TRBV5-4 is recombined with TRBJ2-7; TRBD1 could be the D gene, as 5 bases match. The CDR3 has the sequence CASSLSTVSYEQYF. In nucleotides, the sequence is TGTGCCAGCAGCTTGTCGACAGTCTCCTACGAGCAGTACTTC.